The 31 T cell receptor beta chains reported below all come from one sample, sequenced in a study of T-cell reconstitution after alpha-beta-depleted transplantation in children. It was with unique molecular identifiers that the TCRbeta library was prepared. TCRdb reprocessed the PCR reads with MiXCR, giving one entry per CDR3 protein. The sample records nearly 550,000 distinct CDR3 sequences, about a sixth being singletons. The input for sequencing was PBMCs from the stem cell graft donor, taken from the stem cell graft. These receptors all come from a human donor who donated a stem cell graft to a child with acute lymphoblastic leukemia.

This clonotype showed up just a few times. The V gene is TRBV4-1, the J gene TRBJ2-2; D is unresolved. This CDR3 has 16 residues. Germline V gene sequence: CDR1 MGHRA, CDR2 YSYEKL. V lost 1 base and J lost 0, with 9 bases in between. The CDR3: CASSQGDGSNTGELFF. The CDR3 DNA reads TGCGCCAGCAGCCAAGGTGACGGTTCGAACACCGGGGAGCTGTTTTTT.

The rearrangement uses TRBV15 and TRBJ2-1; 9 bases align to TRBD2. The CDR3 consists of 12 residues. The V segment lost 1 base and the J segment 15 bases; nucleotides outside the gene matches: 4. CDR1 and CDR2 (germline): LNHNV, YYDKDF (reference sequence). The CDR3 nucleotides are TGTGCCACCAGCAGAGTTAGCGGGAGTTGGTTCTTC. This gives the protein CATSRVSGSWFF. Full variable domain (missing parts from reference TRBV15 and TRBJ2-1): DAMVIQNPRYQVTQFGKPVTLSCSQTLNHNVMYWYQQKSSQAPKLLFHYYDKDFNNEADTPDNFQSRRPNTSFCFLDIRSPGLGDTAMYLCATSRVSGSWFFGPGTRLTVL.

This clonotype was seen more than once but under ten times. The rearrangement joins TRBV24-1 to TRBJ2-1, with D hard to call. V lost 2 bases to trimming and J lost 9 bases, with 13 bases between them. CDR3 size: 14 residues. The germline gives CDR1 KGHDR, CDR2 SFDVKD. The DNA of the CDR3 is TGTGCCACCAGTGATTACCGGAGTGGGTTTGAGCAGTTCTTC. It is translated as CATSDYRSGFEQFF.

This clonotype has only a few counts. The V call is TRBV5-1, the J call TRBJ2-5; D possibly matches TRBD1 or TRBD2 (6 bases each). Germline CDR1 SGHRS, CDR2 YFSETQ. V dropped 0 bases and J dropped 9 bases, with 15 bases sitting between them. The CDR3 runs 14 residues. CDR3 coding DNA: TGCGCCAGCAGCTTGGTACAGGGAGGTTTCCCCCAGTACTTC. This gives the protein CASSLVQGGFPQYF.

The chain's CDR3 is CASQLPLPDSTNAEAFF. The CDR3 bases are TGTGCCTCACAATTACCATTACCCGACAGTACGAATGCTGAAGCTTTCTTT. The V gene is TRBV30, the J gene TRBJ1-1, with D tentatively TRBD1 (5 bases). V dropped 7 bases and J dropped 6 bases, with 30 bases sitting between them. CDR3 length: 17 residues. Germline V lookup: CDR1 GTSNPN, CDR2 SVGIG (reference sequence).

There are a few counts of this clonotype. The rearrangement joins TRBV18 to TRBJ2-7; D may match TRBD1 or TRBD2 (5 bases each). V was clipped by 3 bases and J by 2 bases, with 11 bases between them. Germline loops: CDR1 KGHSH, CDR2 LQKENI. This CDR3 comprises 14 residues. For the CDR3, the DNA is TGTGCCAGCTCACCGGGACCTAGCACCTACGAGCAGTACTTC. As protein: CASSPGPSTYEQYF.

The CDR3 DNA reads TGTGCCAGCAGCCTTCTAGCGACTCCGACTAACTATGGCTACACCTTC. This encodes CASSLLATPTNYGYTF. The chain combines TRBV3-1 with TRBJ1-2; no clear D. From germline, CDR1 is LGHDT and CDR2 YNNKEL (reference sequence). The V and J ends lost 4 bases and 0 bases respectively, with 15 bases between them. CDR3 length equals 16 residues.

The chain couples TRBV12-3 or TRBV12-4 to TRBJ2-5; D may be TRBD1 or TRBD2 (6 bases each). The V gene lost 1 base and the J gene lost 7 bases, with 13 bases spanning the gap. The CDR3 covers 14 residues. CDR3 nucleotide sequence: TGTGCCAGCAGTTTAGGACGCGAGGGGGGGACCCAGTACTTC. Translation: CASSLGREGGTQYF.

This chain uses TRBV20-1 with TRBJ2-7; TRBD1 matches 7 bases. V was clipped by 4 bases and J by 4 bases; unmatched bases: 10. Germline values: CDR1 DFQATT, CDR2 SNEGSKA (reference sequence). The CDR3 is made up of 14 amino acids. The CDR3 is CSANPGQIPYEQYF. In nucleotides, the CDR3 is TGCAGTGCTAACCCGGGACAGATACCATACGAGCAGTACTTC.

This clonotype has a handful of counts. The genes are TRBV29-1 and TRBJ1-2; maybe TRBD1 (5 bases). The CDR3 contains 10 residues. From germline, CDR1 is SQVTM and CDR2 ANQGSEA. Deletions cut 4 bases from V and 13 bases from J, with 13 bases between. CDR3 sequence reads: CSVVWGIRTF. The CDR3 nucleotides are TGCAGCGTTGTCTGGGGGATTCGCACCTTC.

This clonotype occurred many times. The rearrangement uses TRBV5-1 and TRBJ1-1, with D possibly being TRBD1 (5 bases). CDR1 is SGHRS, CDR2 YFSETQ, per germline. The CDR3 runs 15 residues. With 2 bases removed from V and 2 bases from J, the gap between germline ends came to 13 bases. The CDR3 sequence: CASSLSTGLNTEAFF. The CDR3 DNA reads TGCGCCAGCAGCTTATCTACAGGCCTCAACACTGAAGCTTTCTTT.

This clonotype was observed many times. The CDR3 here is CASRDPGQGYEQYF. The CDR3 DNA sequence: TGTGCCAGTAGGGACCCCGGACAGGGGTACGAGCAGTACTTC. The chain links TRBV19 to TRBJ2-7, with TRBD1 matching over 9 bases. Looked up from germline, CDR1 is LNHDA and CDR2 is SQIVND (reference sequence). The junction had 7 bases not matched to a gene; V was cut back by 6 bases and J by 4 bases. The CDR3 is 14 residues long. Looking up the rest from reference TRBV19 and TRBJ2-7 gives the full variable domain: DGGITQSPKYLFRKEGQNVTLSCEQNLNHDAMYWYRQDPGQGLRLIYYSQIVNDFQKGDIAEGYSVSREKKESFPLTVTSAQKNPTAFYLCASRDPGQGYEQYFGPGTRLTVT.

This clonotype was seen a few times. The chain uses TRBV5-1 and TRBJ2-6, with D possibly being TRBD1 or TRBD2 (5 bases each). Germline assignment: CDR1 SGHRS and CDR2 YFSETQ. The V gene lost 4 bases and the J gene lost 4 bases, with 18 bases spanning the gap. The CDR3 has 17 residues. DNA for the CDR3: TGCGCCAGCAGCCTACAGGACGGGGCCAGGGGGGCCAACGTCCTGACTTTC. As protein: CASSLQDGARGANVLTF.

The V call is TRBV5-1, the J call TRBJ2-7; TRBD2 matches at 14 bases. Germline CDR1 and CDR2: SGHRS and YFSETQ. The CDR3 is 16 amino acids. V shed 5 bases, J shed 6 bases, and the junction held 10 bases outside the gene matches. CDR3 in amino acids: CASRFGTSGSGGEQYF. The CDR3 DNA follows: TGCGCCAGCAGATTCGGGACTAGCGGGAGTGGTGGCGAGCAGTACTTC.

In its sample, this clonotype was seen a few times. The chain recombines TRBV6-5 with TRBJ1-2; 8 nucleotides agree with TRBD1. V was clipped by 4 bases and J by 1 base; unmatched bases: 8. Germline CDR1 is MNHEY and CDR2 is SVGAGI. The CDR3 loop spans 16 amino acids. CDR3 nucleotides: TGTGCCAGCAGTTGGACAGGGTTGGGTAATAACTATGGCTACACCTTC. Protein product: CASSWTGLGNNYGYTF.

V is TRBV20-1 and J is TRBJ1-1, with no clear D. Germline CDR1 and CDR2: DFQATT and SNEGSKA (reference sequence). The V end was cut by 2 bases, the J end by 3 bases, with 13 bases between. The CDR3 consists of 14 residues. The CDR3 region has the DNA TGCAGTGCTAGACACCCTTTAATCGACACTGAAGCTTTCTTT. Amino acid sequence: CSARHPLIDTEAFF.

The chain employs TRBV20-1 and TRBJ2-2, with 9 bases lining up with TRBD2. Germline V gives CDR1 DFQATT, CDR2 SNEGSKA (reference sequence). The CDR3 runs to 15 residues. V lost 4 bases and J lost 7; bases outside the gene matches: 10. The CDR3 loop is CSAIYPSGMSGELFF. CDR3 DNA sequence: TGCAGTGCTATCTATCCTAGCGGGATGAGCGGGGAGCTGTTTTTT.

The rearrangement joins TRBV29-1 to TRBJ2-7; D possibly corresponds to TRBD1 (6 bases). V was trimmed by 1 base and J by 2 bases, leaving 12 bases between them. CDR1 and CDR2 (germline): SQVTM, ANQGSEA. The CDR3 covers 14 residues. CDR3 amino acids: CSVEVGDIPYEQYF. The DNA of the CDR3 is TGCAGCGTTGAAGTTGGGGACATACCCTACGAGCAGTACTTC.

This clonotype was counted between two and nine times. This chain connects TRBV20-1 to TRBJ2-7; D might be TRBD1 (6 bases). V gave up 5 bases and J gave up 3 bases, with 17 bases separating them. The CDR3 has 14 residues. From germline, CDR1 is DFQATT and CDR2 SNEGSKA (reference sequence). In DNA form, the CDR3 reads TGCAGTGCTGTCAGGGACACCAGTTACTACGAGCAGTACTTC. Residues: CSAVRDTSYYEQYF.

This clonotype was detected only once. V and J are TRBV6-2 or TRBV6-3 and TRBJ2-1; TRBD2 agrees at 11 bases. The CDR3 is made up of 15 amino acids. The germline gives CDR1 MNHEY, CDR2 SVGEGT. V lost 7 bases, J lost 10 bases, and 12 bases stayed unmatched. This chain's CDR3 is CASIGTGTSGMEQFF. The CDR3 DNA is TGTGCCAGCATCGGAACCGGGACTAGCGGTATGGAGCAGTTCTTC.

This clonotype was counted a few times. CDR3 region: CASGVAGTRGSYEQYF. CDR3 DNA: TGTGCCAGCGGGGTAGCGGGAACTCGAGGGTCCTACGAGCAGTACTTC. The chain recombines TRBV2 with TRBJ2-7; 8 nucleotides line up with TRBD2. The CDR3 spans 16 residues. Trimming removed 8 bases from V and 1 base from J; junction bases left unmatched: 13. CDR1 and CDR2 (germline): SNHLY, FYNNEI.

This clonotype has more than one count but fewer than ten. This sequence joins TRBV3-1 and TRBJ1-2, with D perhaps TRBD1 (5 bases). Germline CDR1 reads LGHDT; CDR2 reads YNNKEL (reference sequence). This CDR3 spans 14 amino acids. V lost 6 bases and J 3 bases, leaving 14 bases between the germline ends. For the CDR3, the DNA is TGTGCCAGCAGAGACGAGGGGCAGGACTATGGCTACACCTTC. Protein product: CASRDEGQDYGYTF.

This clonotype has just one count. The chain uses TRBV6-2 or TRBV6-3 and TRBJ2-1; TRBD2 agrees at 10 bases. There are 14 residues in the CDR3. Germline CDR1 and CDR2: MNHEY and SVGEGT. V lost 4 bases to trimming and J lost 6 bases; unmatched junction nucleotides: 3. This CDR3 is CASSFPSGGNEQFF. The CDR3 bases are TGTGCCAGCAGTTTCCCTAGCGGGGGCAATGAGCAGTTCTTC.

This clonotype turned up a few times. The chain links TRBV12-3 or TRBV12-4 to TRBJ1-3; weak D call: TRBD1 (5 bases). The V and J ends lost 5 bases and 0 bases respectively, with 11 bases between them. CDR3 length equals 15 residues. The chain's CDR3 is CASSTGLSSGNTIYF. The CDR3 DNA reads TGTGCCAGCAGTACGGGGCTGTCCTCTGGAAACACCATATATTTT.

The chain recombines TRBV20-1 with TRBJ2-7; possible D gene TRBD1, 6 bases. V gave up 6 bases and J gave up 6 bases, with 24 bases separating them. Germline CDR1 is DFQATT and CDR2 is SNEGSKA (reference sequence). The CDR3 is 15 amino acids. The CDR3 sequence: CSAPGHRNTEGEQYF. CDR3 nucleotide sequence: TGCAGTGCCCCGGGACATCGAAACACCGAGGGCGAGCAGTACTTC.

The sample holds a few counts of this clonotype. CDR3 in DNA: TGCAGCGTTGACCCTGGCACAGATACGCAGTATTTT. It is translated as CSVDPGTDTQYF. J is TRBJ2-3 and V is TRBV29-1; no reliable D call. The length of the CDR3 is 12 residues. V dropped 3 bases and J dropped 1 base, with 5 bases sitting between them. CDR1 is SQVTM, CDR2 ANQGSEA, per germline.

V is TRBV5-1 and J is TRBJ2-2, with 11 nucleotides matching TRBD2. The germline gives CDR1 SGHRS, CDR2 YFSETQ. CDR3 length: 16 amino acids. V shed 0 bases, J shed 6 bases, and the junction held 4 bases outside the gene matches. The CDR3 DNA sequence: TGCGCCAGCAGCTTGGTTACTAGCGGGAGACCCGGGGAGCTGTTTTTT. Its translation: CASSLVTSGRPGELFF.

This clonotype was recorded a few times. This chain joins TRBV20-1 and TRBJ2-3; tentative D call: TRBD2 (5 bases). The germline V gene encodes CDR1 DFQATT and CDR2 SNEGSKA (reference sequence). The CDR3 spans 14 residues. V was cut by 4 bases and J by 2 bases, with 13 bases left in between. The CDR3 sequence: CSANARGFTDTQYF. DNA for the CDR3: TGCAGTGCTAACGCTAGAGGGTTCACAGATACGCAGTATTTT.

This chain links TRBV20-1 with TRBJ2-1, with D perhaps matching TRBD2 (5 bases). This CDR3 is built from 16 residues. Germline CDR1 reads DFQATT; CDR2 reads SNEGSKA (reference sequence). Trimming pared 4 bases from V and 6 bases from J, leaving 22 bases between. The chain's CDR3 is CSAIRPDGSRINEQFF. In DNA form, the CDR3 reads TGCAGTGCTATCCGTCCTGATGGGAGTAGGATCAATGAGCAGTTCTTC.

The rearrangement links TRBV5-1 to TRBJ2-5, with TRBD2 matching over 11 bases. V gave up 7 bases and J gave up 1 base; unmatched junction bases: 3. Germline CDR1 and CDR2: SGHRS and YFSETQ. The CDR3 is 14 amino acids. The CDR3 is CASELAGGQETQYF. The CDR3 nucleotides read TGCGCCAGCGAGCTAGCGGGAGGCCAAGAGACCCAGTACTTC.

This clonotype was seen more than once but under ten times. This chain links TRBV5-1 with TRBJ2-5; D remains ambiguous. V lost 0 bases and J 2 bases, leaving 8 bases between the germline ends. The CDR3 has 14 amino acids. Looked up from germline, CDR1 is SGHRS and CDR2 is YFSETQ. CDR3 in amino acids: CASSLEGRQETQYF. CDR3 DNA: TGCGCCAGCAGCTTGGAGGGCAGGCAAGAGACCCAGTACTTC.